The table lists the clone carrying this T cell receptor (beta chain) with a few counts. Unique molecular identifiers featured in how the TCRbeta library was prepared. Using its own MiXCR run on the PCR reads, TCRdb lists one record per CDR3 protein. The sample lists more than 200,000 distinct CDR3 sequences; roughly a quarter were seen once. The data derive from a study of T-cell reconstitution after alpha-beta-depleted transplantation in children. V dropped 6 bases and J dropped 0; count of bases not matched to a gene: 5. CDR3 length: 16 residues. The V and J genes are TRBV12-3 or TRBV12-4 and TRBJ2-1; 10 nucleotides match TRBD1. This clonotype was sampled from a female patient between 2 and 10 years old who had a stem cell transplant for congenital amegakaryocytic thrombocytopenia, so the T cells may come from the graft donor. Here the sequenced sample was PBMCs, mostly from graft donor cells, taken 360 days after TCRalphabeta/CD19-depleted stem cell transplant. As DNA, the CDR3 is TGTGCCAGCAGCGGACAGGGGGGACCCTCCTACAATGAGCAGTTCTTC. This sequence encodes CASSGQGGPSYNEQFF.